This TCR beta chain came from a study of blood T cell repertoires in COVID-19. Trimming left V 5 bases short and J 7 bases short, with 9 bases between. CDR1 is SEHNR and CDR2 is FQNEAQ in the germline V gene (reference sequence). This CDR3 is built from 12 residues. Sequencing was performed with immunoSEQ multiplex PCR; in TCRdb, only in-frame clones are kept and a portion is missing. This sample has 200,000 to 250,000 clones, with 75% to 85% found just once. V and J are TRBV7-9 and TRBJ1-3, with a weak D call TRBD1 (6 bases). This clonotype was sampled from a human donor in a cohort sampled during active COVID-19. The material sequenced was peripheral blood. DNA of the CDR3: TGTGCCAGCAGCCCAACAGGGAACACCATATATTTT. It encodes CASSPTGNTIYF.